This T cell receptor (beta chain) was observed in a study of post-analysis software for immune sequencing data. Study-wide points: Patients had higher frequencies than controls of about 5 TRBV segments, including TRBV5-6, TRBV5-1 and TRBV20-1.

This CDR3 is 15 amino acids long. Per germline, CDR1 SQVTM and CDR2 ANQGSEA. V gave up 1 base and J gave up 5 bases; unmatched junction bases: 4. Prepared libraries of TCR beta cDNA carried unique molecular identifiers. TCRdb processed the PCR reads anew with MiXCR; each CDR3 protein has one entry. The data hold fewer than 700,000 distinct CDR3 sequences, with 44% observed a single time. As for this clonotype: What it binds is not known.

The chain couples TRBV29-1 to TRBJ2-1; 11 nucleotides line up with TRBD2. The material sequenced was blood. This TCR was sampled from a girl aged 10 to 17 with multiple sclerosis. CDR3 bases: TGCAGCGTTGAAGGGACTAGCGGGTTCCACAATGAGCAGTTCTTC. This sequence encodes CSVEGTSGFHNEQFF.